Each of the 14 T cell receptor beta chains below was sequenced from the same sample in a study of glioma-infiltrating T cells. Amplification of TCR alpha and beta CDR3 regions from RNA used iRepertoire nested multiplex PCR. MiXCR was run by TCRdb on the multiplex PCR reads, yielding one entry per CDR3 protein. The sample carries some 40,000 distinct CDR3 sequences, 20% to 25% recorded once. Material for sequencing was glioma tissue, nonneoplastic brain tissue, or PBMCs (not recorded which). All receptors come from a human donor with low-grade glioma or glioblastoma, undergoing nonglioma brain surgery, or in good health (not recorded which).

The V gene is TRBV29-1, the J gene TRBJ2-7; tentative D call: TRBD2 (6 bases). Germline-derived CDR1 and CDR2 are SQVTM and ANQGSEA. This CDR3 is 12 amino acids long. V shed 2 bases and J shed 4 bases, with 9 bases lying between them. The CDR3 protein is CSVELGTYEQYF. In DNA form, the CDR3 reads TGCAGCGTTGAATTGGGGACTTACGAGCAGTACTTC.

At least ten counts were recorded for this clonotype. This chain connects TRBV6-1 to TRBJ1-5; D is undetermined. The CDR3 is 15 amino acids. Trimming cost V 1 base and J 3 bases, with 10 bases left between them. CDR1 is MNHNS, CDR2 SASEGT, per germline. For the CDR3, the DNA is TGTGCCAGCAGTGAAGGCGGACTGATCAATCAGCCCCAGCATTTT. Protein sequence: CASSEGGLINQPQHF.

The table lists this clonotype with many counts. The chain employs TRBV28 and TRBJ2-1; no definite D call. Germline V gene data show CDR1 as MDHEN and CDR2 as SYDVKM. The CDR3 extends over 12 amino acids. Trimming took off 2 bases at V and 6 bases at J, with 5 bases between the two ends. The CDR3 coding sequence is TGTGCCAGCAGTTTACAAGGCAATGAGCAGTTCTTC. It specifies CASSLQGNEQFF.

J is TRBJ2-7 and V is TRBV12-3 or TRBV12-4, with 11 bases lining up with TRBD1. Trimming removed 7 bases from V and 3 bases from J; junction bases left unmatched: 8. The CDR3 totals 15 residues. CDR3 sequence (DNA): TGTGCCAGCACCCCCACCGGGACAGGGGGCTACGAGCAGTACTTC. It specifies CASTPTGTGGYEQYF.

This clonotype has only one observation. A single base separates this from a much larger clone, so it may be a read error. The J gene is TRBJ2-1, the V gene TRBV2; D might be TRBD2 (5 bases). Trimming took 6 bases from V and 0 from J, leaving 12 bases between them. Germline V gene data show CDR1 as SNHLY and CDR2 as FYNNEI. This CDR3 comprises 15 residues. CDR3 DNA sequence: TGTGCCAGCAGACTAGAACTTCTCTCCTACAATGAGCAGTTCTTC. This gives the protein CASRLELLSYNEQFF.

This clonotype was detected many times. The chain couples TRBV7-9 to TRBJ2-1, with D hard to call. Germline lookup yields CDR1 SEHNR and CDR2 FQNEAQ (reference sequence). The CDR3 is made up of 16 amino acids. Trimming removed 4 bases from V and 0 bases from J, with 13 bases in between. CDR3 sequence reads: CASSSRYPSSYNEQFF. For the CDR3, the DNA is TGTGCCAGCAGCTCCAGGTACCCTAGCTCCTACAATGAGCAGTTCTTC. Using reference TRBV7-9 and TRBJ2-1 for the parts outside the CDR3, the full variable domain is DTGVSQNPRHKITKRGQNVTFRCDPISEHNRLYWYRQTLGQGPEFLTYFQNEAQLEKSRLLSDRFSAERPKGSFSTLEIQRTEQGDSAMYLCASSSRYPSSYNEQFFGPGTRLTVL.

This clonotype occurred a few times. The chain is built from TRBV29-1 and TRBJ2-6; D gene unclear. Germline V lookup: CDR1 SQVTM, CDR2 ANQGSEA. The CDR3 totals 13 residues. V was clipped by 0 bases and J by 7 bases, with 7 bases between them. CDR3 coding DNA: TGCAGCGTTGAAGATCCACTCGCCAACGTCCTGACTTTC. It yields the protein CSVEDPLANVLTF.

This chain links TRBV4-3 with TRBJ2-1, with 8 bases matching TRBD2. The CDR3 is made up of 17 amino acids. The V gene's germline CDR1 is LGHNA and CDR2 YSLEER. The V segment lost 0 bases and the J segment 4 bases; nucleotides outside the gene matches: 8. CDR3 sequence (DNA): TGCGCCAGCAGCCAAGATTGGAGCGGGAGTATTTACAATGAGCAGTTCTTC. Its translation: CASSQDWSGSIYNEQFF.

There are many counts of this clonotype. The gene calls are TRBV28 and TRBJ2-2; 8 bases line up with TRBD1. This CDR3 has 14 amino acids. Germline CDR1 MDHEN, CDR2 SYDVKM. V shed 6 bases and J 4 bases; nucleotides not matched to a gene: 4. The CDR3 sequence is CASRADRVTGELFF. As DNA, the CDR3 is TGTGCCAGCAGGGCGGACAGGGTCACCGGGGAGCTGTTTTTT.

This clonotype has at least ten counts. J is TRBJ2-7 and V is TRBV18, with a possible D match to TRBD1 (6 bases). Germline loops: CDR1 KGHSH, CDR2 LQKENI. With 4 bases removed from V and 2 bases from J, the gap between germline ends came to 12 bases. The CDR3 has 14 residues. The CDR3 region is CASSHRELPYEQYV. The CDR3 region has the DNA TGTGCCAGCTCACACAGGGAACTTCCCTACGAGCAGTACGTC.

The chain recombines TRBV4-2 with TRBJ2-1, with D unresolved. The CDR3 extends over 17 amino acids. The V end lost 6 bases, the J end lost 6 bases, and 24 bases lay between the germline ends. The germline CDR1 and CDR2 sequences are LGHNA and YNFKEQ. In DNA, the CDR3 is TGTGCCAGCAGTCTCAACCAGAAGAGCGTTCGGTCCAATGAGCAGTTCTTC. It is translated as CASSLNQKSVRSNEQFF.

The chain couples TRBV12-5 to TRBJ1-2, with D possibly matching TRBD1 (6 bases). The CDR3 contains 16 residues. With 1 base removed from V and 4 bases from J, the gap between germline ends came to 16 bases. Germline-derived CDR1 and CDR2 are LGHNT and FRNRAP. CDR3 DNA sequence: TGTGCTAGTGGTTTGGGGGACCGGGCAGGGGTCTATGGCTACACCTTC. Residues: CASGLGDRAGVYGYTF.

This clonotype was observed many times. The rearrangement uses TRBV6-1 and TRBJ2-3; D is undetermined. Germline CDR1 is MNHNS and CDR2 is SASEGT. V shed 5 bases and J shed 2 bases, with 14 bases lying between them. The CDR3 runs 15 residues. The CDR3, as DNA: TGTGCCAGCAGTCCTGGAGCGCACCCCACAGATACGCAGTATTTT. This codes for CASSPGAHPTDTQYF.

This clonotype was seen repeatedly, ten times or more. This chain uses TRBV4-1 with TRBJ1-2; D is perhaps TRBD1 (6 bases). CDR1 and CDR2 from the germline V gene are MGHRA and YSYEKL. Trimming cost V 4 bases and J 0 bases, with 9 bases left between them. The CDR3 has 14 residues. The DNA for the CDR3 is TGCGCCAGCAGCCGGACAGTGACTAACTATGGCTACACCTTC. Amino acid sequence: CASSRTVTNYGYTF.